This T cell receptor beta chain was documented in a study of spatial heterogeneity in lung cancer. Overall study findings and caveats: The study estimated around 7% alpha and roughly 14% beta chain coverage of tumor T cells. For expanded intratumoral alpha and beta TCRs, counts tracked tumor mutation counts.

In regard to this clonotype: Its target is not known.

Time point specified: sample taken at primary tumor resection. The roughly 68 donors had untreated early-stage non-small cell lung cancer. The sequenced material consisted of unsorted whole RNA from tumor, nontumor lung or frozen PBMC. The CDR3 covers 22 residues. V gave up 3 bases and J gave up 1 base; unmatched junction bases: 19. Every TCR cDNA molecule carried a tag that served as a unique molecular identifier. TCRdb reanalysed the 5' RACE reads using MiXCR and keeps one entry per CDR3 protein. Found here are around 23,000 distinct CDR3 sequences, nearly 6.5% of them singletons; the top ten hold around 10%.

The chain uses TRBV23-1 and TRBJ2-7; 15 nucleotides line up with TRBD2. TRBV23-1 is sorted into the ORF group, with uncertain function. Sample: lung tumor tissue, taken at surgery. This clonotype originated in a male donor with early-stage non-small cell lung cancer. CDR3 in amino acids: CASSQGGRSGTSGRRRSYEQYF. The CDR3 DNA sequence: TGCGCCAGCAGTCAGGGGGGCAGATCCGGGACTAGCGGGAGGCGGAGGTCCTACGAGCAGTACTTC.